This T cell receptor beta chain was obtained from a study of blood T cell repertoires in COVID-19 (TCRdb year 2020). For context, the study as a whole: The collaborator samples originated in the United States, Italy and Spain and spanned the acute and convalescent phases of COVID-19. The repertoires were released in a freely available public database meant as a resource for research on the immune response to SARS-CoV-2. The samples were drawn from two sources: the first 160 participants of the ongoing ImmuneRACE study, and 1,200 or so subjects contributed by 6 global collaborators. Where available, HLA class I and class II types were taken from metadata supplied by the sample provider and were not determined by assay-based typing. The prospective study material was composed of cDNA or gDNA derived from T cells, B-cell-depleted T cells, or PBMCs. The sample metadata nearly always contained a de-identified subject ID, COVID-19 status, age in years and sex. Subjects who had been exposed to COVID-19, were actively infected with it, or had recovered from it provided the deeply sampled blood TCRbeta repertoires that made up the dataset.

Comment on this clone: Its specific antigen is unknown. No base qualities exist here, and no much larger clone lies one base off it.

Study-level results and caveats: Clinical and demographic metadata were provided uncurated, with the amount varying by source and participant.

From the cysteine through the phenylalanine, the CDR3 covers 14 amino acids. Only CDR3 DNA is held: 42 bases, read in frame from base 1. From a lookup of the germline V gene, CDR1 and CDR2 are MNHEY and SVGAGI. The junction shows trimming of 2 bases on V and 0 bases on J, plus 8 bases between the germline ends. TCRbeta CDR3 regions were amplified from genomic DNA by means of the immunoSEQ Assay, a bias-controlled multiplex PCR. Per the source publication's procedure: The number of nucleated cells in each sample was estimated by amplification of reference gene primers within the assay. To quantify the absolute abundance of each unique TCRbeta CDR3 rearrangement, sequence reads were collapsed and filtered. For each sample, productive Simpson clonality was calculated as the square root of Simpson's diversity index over productive rearrangements. This immuneACCESS table, as held by TCRdb, lists in-frame sequences with V and J called but not all clones. Of the missing ones, under half trace to an unresolved V gene in checked studies; the others have no known cause. D and trimming come from the DNA, and the V and J calls and clone size come from that table. The sample contains about 170,000 clones, under 90% of them found a single time. About 2% of the sample belongs to the ten largest clones.

Each collaborating institution followed its own protocols to collect whole blood in K2EDTA tubes. For TCRbeta analysis, collaborators shipped samples as frozen whole blood, isolated PBMCs, or DNA extracted from either of those sample types. The sample was peripheral blood. The rearranged chain carries TRBV6-5 and TRBJ2-7, with no confident D gene call. The sequence was obtained from a woman of 80 years or more with acute or convalescent COVID-19. The CDR3 protein: CASSYPSLSYEQYF. The DNA sequence is as follows: TGTGCCAGCAGTTACCCGAGCCTCTCCTACGAGCAGTACTTC.